Listed below are T cell receptor beta chains from one sample, sequenced in a study of shared clonotypes between healthy human individuals. This table comes from immunoSEQ multiplex PCR, and its TCRdb copy is limited to in-frame clones, with some not included. The sample shows fewer than 650,000 clones, around 77% of them seen only once. Source material: PBMCs. The receptors derive from a woman aged 40 to 55 in good health. Some clones in this sample may be carry-over from other donors' samples. CDR3s include the opening cysteine and the closing phenylalanine or tryptophan. D genes are given only for firm matches. Size is omitted from some rows. Given values are once, few, many or a class for expanded clones.

V: TRBV7-8; size: many; D: TRBD2; J: TRBJ2-1; CDR3: CASSSWGRAERNEQFF; DNA: TGTGCCAGCAGCTCCTGGGGGAGGGCCGAGAGGAATGAGCAGTTCTTC
V: TRBV2; size: -; D: -; J: TRBJ2-7; CDR3: CASSATGIPTGEQYF; DNA: TGTGCCAGCAGTGCCACCGGGATACCGACGGGCGAGCAGTACTTC
V: TRBV20-1; size: -; D: -; J: TRBJ2-5; CDR3: CSAGWRETQYF; DNA: TGCAGTGCTGGGTGGCGGGAGACCCAGTACTTC
V: TRBV15; size: -; D: -; J: TRBJ1-5; CDR3: CATSRDYLRGPYSNQPQHF; DNA: TGTGCCACCAGCAGAGATTACTTGAGGGGCCCCTATAGCAATCAGCCCCAGCATTTT
V: TRBV6-5; size: -; D: -; J: TRBJ2-7; CDR3: CASTKRGARYEQYF; DNA: TGTGCCAGCACCAAACGGGGCGCCCGCTACGAGCAGTACTTC
V: TRBV28; size: few; D: TRBD2; J: TRBJ2-2; CDR3: CASSSTSGANTGELFF; DNA: TGTGCCAGCAGTTCGACTAGCGGTGCGAACACCGGGGAGCTGTTTTTT
V: TRBV6-5; size: -; D: -; J: TRBJ1-3; CDR3: CASSGEGGNTIYF; DNA: TGTGCCAGCAGTGGGGAAGGGGGAAACACCATATATTTT
V: TRBV7-7; size: once; D: -; J: TRBJ2-1; CDR3: CASSSDFYNEQFF; DNA: TGTGCTAGCAGCTCCGACTTTTACAATGAGCAGTTCTTC
V: TRBV6-5; size: -; D: TRBD1; J: TRBJ1-2; CDR3: CASGPTGPNYGYTF; DNA: TGTGCCAGCGGTCCGACAGGGCCTAACTATGGCTACACCTTC
V: TRBV14; size: -; D: TRBD2; J: TRBJ2-2; CDR3: CASSKRLAGETRELFF; DNA: TGTGCCAGCAGCAAGAGACTAGCGGGAGAAACCCGGGAGCTGTTTTTT
V: TRBV10-3; size: few; D: -; J: TRBJ1-5; CDR3: CAISEDQNSNQPQHF; DNA: TGTGCCATCAGTGAGGATCAGAATAGCAATCAGCCCCAGCATTTT
V: TRBV4-2; size: once; D: TRBD1; J: TRBJ1-2; CDR3: CASSFGAGGNYGYTF; DNA: TGTGCCAGCAGCTTCGGGGCAGGGGGAAACTATGGCTACACCTTC
V: TRBV5-1; size: -; D: -; J: TRBJ2-5; CDR3: CASSLGTIGQETQYF; DNA: TGCGCCAGCAGCTTGGGGACAATCGGACAAGAGACCCAGTACTTC
V: TRBV6-6; size: -; D: TRBD1; J: TRBJ1-4; CDR3: CASSSSEGARGEKLFF; DNA: TGTGCCAGCAGTTCTTCCGAGGGGGCAAGAGGTGAAAAACTGTTTTTT
V: TRBV6-5; size: -; D: -; J: TRBJ2-7; CDR3: CASRRDRTAYEQYF; DNA: TGTGCCAGCAGACGAGACAGGACCGCCTACGAGCAGTACTTC